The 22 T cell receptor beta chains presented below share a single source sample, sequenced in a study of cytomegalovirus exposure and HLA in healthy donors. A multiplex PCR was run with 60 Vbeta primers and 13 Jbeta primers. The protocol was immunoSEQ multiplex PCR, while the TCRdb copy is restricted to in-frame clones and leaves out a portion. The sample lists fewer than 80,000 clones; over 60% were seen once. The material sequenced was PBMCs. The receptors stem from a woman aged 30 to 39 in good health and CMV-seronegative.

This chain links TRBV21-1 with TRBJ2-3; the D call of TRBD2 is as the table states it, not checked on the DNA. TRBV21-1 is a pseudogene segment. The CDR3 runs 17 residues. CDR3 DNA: TGTGCCAGCAGCAAACACGGACTAGCCGACGGCACAGATACGCAGTATTTT. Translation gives CASSKHGLADGTDTQYF.

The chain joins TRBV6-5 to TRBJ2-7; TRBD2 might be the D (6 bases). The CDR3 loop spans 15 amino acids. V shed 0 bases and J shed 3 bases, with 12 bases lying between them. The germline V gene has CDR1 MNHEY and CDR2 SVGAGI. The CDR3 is CASSYSYGGVYEQYF. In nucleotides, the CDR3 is TGTGCCAGCAGTTACTCGTACGGGGGAGTCTACGAGCAGTACTTC.

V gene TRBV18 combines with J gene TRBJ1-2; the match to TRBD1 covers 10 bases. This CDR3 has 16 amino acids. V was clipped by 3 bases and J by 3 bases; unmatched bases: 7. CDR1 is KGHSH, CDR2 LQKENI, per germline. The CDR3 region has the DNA TGTGCCAGCTCACCGACCGGGACAGGGGCCGACTATGGCTACACCTTC. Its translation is CASSPTGTGADYGYTF.

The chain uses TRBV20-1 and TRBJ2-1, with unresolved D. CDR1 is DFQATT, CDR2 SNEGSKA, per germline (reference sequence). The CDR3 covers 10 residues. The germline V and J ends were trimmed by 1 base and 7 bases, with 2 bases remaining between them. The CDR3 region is CSARVNEQFF. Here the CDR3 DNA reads TGCAGTGCTAGAGTAAATGAGCAGTTCTTC.

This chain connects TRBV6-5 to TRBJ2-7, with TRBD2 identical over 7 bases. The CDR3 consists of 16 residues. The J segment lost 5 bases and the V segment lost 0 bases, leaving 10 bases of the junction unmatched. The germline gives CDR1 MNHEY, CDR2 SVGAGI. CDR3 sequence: CASSYSWTRSFNEQYF. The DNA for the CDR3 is TGTGCCAGCAGTTACTCATGGACTAGGTCGTTTAACGAGCAGTACTTC.

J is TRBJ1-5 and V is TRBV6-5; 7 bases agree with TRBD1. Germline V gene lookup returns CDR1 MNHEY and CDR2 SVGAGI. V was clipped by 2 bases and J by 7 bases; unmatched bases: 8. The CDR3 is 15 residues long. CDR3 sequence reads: CASSYRQGSGQPQHF. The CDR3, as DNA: TGTGCCAGCAGTTACCGACAGGGTTCGGGGCAGCCCCAGCATTTT.

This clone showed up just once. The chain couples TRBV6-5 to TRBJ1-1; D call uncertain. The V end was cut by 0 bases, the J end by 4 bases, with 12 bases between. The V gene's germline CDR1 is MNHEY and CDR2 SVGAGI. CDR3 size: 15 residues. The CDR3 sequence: CASSYSPGVGTEAFF. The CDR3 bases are TGTGCCAGCAGTTACTCCCCCGGGGTGGGCACTGAAGCTTTCTTT.

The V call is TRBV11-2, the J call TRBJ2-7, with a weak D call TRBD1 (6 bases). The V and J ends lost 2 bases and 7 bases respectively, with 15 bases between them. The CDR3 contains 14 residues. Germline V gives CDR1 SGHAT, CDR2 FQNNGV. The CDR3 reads CASSLSVGAGEQYV. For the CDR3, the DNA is TGTGCCAGCAGCTTATCGGTGGGGGCCGGAGAGCAGTACGTC.

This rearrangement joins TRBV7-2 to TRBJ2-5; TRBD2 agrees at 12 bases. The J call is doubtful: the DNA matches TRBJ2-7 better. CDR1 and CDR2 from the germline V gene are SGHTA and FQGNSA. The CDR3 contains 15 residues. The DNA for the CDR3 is TGTGCCAGCAGTCGACTAGCGGGAGTTGTCTACGAGCAGTACTTC. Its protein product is CASSRLAGVVYEQYF.

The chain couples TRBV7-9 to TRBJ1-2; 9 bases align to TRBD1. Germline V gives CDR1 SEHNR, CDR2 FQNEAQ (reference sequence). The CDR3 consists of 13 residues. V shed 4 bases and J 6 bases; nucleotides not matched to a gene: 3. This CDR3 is CASSYTGGHGYTF. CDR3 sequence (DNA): TGTGCCAGCAGCTACACAGGGGGCCATGGCTACACCTTC.

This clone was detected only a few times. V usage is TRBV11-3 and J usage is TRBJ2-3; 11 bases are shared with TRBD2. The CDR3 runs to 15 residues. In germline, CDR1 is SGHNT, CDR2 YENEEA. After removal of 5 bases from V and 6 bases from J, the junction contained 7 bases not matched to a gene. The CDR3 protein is CASSPGTSGADTQYF. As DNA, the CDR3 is TGTGCCAGCAGCCCCGGGACTAGCGGAGCGGATACGCAGTATTTT. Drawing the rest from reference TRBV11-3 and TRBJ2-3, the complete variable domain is EAGVVQSPRYKIIEKKQPVAFWCNPISGHNTLYWYLQNLGQGPELLIRYENEEAVDDSQLPKDRFSAERLKGVDSTLKIQPAELGDSAVYLCASSPGTSGADTQYFGPGTRLTVL.

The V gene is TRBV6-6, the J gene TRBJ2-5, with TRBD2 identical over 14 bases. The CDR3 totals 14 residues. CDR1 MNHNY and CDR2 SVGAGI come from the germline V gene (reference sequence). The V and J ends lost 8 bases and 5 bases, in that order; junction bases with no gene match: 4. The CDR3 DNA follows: TGTGCCAGCCGACTAGCGGGAGGGTTGGAGACCCAGTACTTC. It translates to CASRLAGGLETQYF.

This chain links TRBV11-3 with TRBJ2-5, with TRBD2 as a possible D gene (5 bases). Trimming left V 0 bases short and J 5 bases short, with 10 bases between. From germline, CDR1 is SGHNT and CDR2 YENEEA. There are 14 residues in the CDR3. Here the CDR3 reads CASSLDPSGETQYF. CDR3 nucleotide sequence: TGTGCCAGCAGCTTAGATCCTTCGGGGGAGACCCAGTACTTC.

The CDR3 sequence is CAISEGGQGCEQFF. The CDR3 DNA is TGTGCCATCAGTGAAGGGGGACAGGGGTGTGAGCAGTTCTTC. V is TRBV10-3 and J is TRBJ2-1; 10 bases fit TRBD1. Trimming cost V 3 bases and J 9 bases; bases outside gene matches: 5. This CDR3 has 14 amino acids. Germline-derived CDR1 and CDR2 are ENHRY and SYGVKD.

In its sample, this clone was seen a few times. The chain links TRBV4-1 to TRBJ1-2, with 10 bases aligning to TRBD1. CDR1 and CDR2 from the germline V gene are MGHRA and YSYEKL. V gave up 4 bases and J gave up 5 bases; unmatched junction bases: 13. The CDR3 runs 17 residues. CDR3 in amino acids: CASSPRDRGGNLYGYTF. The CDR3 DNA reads TGCGCCAGCAGCCCCCGGGACAGGGGCGGGAACCTGTATGGCTACACCTTC.

The CDR3 here is CASSPGQGASGTEKLFF. In DNA, the CDR3 is TGTGCCAGCTCACCCGGACAGGGGGCGAGTGGGACTGAAAAACTGTTTTTT. This sequence joins TRBV18 and TRBJ1-4, with TRBD1 matching over 11 bases. With 3 bases clipped from V and 7 bases from J, the junction kept 10 bases outside the gene matches. The CDR3 length is 17 residues. Germline V gene data show CDR1 as KGHSH and CDR2 as LQKENI.

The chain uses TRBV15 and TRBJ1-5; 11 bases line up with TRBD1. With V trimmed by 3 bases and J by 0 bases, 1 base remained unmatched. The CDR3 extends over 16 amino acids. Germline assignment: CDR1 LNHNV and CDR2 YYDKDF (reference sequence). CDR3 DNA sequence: TGTGCCACCAGCAGGGACAGGGGGCATAGCAATCAGCCCCAGCATTTT. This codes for CATSRDRGHSNQPQHF.

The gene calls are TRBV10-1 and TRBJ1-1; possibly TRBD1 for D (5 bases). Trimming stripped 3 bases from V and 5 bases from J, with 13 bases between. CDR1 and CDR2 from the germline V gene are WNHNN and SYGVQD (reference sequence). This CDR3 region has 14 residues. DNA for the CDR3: TGCGCCAGCAGTGATGCGGGGACGACGACTGAAGCTTTCTTT. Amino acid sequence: CASSDAGTTTEAFF.

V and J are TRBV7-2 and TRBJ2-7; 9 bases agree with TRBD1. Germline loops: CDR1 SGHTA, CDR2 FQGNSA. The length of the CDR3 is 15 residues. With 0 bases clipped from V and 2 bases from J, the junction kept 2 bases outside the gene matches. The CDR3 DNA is TGTGCCAGCAGCTTAGCGGGACAGGGCCCCTACGAGCAGTACTTC. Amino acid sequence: CASSLAGQGPYEQYF.

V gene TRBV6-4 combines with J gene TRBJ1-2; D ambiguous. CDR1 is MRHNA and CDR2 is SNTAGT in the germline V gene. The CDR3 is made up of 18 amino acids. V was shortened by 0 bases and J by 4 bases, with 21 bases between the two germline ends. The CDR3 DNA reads TGTGCCAGCAGTGACTCGTCCACAATCGCGCGCGCGGTCTATGGCTACACCTTC. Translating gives CASSDSSTIARAVYGYTF.

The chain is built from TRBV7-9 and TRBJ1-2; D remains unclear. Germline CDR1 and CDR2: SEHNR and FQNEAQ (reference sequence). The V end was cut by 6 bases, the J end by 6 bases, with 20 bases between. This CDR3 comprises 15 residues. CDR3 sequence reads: CASSPAGISGNGYTF. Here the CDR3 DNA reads TGTGCCAGCAGTCCCGCAGGAATAAGTGGAAATGGCTACACCTTC. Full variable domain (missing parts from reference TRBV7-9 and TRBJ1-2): DTGVSQNPRHKITKRGQNVTFRCDPISEHNRLYWYRQTLGQGPEFLTYFQNEAQLEKSRLLSDRFSAERPKGSFSTLEIQRTEQGDSAMYLCASSPAGISGNGYTFGSGTRLTVV.

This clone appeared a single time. CDR3 amino acids: CACDLAGASGDTQYF. Written as DNA, the CDR3 is TGTGCCTGTGATCTAGCGGGAGCTTCCGGAGATACGCAGTATTTT. This chain connects TRBV30 to TRBJ2-3; 10 bases are a match to TRBD2. The CDR3 loop spans 15 amino acids. The V segment lost 6 bases and the J segment 5 bases; nucleotides outside the gene matches: 11. Germline values: CDR1 GTSNPN, CDR2 SVGIG (reference sequence).